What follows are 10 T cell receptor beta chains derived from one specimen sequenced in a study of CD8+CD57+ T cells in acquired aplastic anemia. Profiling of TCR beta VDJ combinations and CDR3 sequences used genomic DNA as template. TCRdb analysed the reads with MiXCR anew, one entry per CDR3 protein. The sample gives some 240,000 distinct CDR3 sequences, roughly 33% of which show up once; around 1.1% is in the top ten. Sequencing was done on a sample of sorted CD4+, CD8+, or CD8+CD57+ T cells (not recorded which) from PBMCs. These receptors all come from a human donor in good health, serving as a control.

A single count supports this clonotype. This CDR3 is CAGNLDRGRGYTF. The CDR3 region has the DNA TGTGCCGGCAACTTAGACAGGGGTAGAGGCTACACCTTC. The rearrangement uses TRBV7-9 and TRBJ1-2; 8 nucleotides match TRBD1. Germline-derived CDR1 and CDR2 are SEHNR and FQNEAQ (reference sequence). The CDR3 covers 13 residues. Trimming removed 11 bases from V and 8 bases from J; junction bases left unmatched: 13.

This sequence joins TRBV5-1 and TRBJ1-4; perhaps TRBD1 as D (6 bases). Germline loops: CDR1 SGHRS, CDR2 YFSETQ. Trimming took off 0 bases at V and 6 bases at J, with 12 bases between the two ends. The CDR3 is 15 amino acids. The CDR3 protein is CASSLAGVRDEKLFF. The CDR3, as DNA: TGCGCCAGCAGCTTGGCAGGGGTGCGAGATGAAAAACTGTTTTTT.

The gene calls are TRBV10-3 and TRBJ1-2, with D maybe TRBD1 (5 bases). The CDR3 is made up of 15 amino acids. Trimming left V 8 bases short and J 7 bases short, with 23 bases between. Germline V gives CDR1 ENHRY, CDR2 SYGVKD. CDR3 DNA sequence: TGTGCCATCCAAGACGCAAAGACGGGGGGAAGTGGCTACACCTTC. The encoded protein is CAIQDAKTGGSGYTF.

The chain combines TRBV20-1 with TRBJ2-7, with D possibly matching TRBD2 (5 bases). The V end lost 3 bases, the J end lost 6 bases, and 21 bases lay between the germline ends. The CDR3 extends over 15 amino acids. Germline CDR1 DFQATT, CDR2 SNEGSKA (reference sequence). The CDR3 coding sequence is TGCAGTGCTAGCTCTTCGGACTCCCACGTAGGCGAGCAGTACTTC. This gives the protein CSASSSDSHVGEQYF.

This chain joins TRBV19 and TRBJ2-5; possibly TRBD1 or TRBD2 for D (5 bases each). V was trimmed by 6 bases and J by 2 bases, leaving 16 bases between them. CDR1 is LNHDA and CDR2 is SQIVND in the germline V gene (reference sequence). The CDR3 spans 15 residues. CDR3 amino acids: CASRSPGPRQETQYF. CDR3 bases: TGTGCCAGTAGATCCCCGGGACCCCGGCAAGAGACCCAGTACTTC.

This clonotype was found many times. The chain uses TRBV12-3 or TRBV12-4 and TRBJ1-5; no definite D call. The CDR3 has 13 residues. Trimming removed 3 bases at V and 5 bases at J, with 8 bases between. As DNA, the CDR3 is TGTGCCAGCAGTTTCGCGGCGCATCAGCCCCAGCATTTT. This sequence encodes CASSFAAHQPQHF.

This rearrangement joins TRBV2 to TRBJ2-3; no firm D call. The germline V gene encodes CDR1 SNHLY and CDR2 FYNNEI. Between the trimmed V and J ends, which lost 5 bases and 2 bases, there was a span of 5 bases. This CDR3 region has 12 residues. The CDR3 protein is CASSSDTDTQYF. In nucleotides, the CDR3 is TGTGCCAGCAGTTCAGACACAGATACGCAGTATTTT.

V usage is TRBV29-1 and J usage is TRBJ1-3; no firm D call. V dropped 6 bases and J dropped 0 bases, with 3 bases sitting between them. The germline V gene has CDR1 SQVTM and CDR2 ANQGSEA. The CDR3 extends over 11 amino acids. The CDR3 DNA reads TGCAGCGTAATCTCTGGAAACACCATATATTTT. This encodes CSVISGNTIYF.

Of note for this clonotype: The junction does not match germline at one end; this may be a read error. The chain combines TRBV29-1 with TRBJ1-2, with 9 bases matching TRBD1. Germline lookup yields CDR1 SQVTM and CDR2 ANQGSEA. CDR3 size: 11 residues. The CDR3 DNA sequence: TGCGGCGCTTCACAGGGGGCTGGCTACGCCTTC. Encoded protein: CGASQGAGYAF.

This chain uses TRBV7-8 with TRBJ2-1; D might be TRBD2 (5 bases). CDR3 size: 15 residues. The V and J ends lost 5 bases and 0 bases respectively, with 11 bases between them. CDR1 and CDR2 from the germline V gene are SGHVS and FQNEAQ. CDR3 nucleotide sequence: TGTGCCAGCAGCACTTTAGCGTTCTCCTACAATGAGCAGTTCTTC. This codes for CASSTLAFSYNEQFF.